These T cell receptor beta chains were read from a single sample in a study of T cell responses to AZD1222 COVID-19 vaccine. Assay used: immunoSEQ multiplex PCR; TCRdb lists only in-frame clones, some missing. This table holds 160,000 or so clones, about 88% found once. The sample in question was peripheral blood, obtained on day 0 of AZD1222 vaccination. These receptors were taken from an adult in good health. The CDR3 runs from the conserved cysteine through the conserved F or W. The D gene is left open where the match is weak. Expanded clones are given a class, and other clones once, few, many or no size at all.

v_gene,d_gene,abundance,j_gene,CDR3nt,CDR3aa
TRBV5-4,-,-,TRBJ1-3,TGTGCCAGCAGCCCGCAGGAGCCAGGAAACACCATATATTTT,CASSPQEPGNTIYF
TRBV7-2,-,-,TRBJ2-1,TGTGCCAGCAGTGGGGGACTCCCATCCTACAATGAGCAGTTCTTC,CASSGGLPSYNEQFF
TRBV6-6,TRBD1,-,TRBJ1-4,TGTGCCAGCAGTCCCAGCGCCCAGGGGGCGGAACTGTTTTTT,CASSPSAQGAELFF
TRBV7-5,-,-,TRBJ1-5,TGTGCCAGAAGCTTATCTGGCCGCCAGGGAGAACAGCCCCAGCATTTT,CARSLSGRQGEQPQHF
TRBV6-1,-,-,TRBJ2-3,TGTGCCAGCAGTGGCGAGGCAGATACGCAGTATTTT,CASSGEADTQYF
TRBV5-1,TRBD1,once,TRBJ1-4,TGCGCCAGCAGGCAAGGGGGCACGAATGAAAAACTGTTTTTT,CASRQGGTNEKLFF
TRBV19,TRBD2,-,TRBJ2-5,TGTGCCAGTAGTGTCGCCGGGGTGAGCGCGGGGGGTCGGGAGACCCAGTACTTC,CASSVAGVSAGGRETQYF
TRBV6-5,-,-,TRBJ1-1,TGTGCCAGCAGTTTTGGGGGGGGTTTGGTCGGAACTGAAGCTTTCTTT,CASSFGGGLVGTEAFF
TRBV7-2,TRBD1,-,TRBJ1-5,TGTGCCAGCAGTTCACAGGGGACTAGCAATCAGCCCCAGCATTTT,CASSSQGTSNQPQHF
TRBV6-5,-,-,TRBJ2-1,TGTGCCAGCACCCAACTAGGGCACAATGAGCAGTTCTTC,CASTQLGHNEQFF
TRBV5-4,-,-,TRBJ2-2,TGTGCCAGCAGCTCCGACCCGAACACCGGGGAGCTGTTTTTT,CASSSDPNTGELFF
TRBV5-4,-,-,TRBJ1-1,TGTGCCAGCAGCTTATCTGATCCCTACACTGAAGCTTTCTTT,CASSLSDPYTEAFF
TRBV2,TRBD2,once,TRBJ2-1,TGTGCCAGCAGACGACTAGCGGGAAGAACTGAGAATGAGCAGTTCTTC,CASRRLAGRTENEQFF
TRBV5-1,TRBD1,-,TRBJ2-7,TGCGCCAGCAGCGGGAGGGAGGGGACAGGGATATACGAGCAGTACTTC,CASSGREGTGIYEQYF
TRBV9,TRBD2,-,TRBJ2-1,TGTGCCAGCAGCGCCGACGGGGGGGCTGTCAATGAGCAGTTCTTC,CASSADGGAVNEQFF
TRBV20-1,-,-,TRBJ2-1,TGCAGTGCTACCTACAATGAGCAGTTCTTC,CSATYNEQFF
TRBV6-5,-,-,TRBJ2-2,TGTGCCAGCAGTAGGGGACACTACACCGGGGAGCTGTTTTTT,CASSRGHYTGELFF
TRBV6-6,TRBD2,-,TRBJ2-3,TGTGCCAGCTCTGCTAGCGGGAGGGGCACAGATACGCAGTATTTT,CASSASGRGTDTQYF
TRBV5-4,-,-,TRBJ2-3,TGTGCCAGCACCCGCACAGATACGCAGTATTTT,CASTRTDTQYF
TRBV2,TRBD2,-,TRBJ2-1,TGTGCCAGCAGTGATCGGACTAGCGGGAGCTTAAATGAGCAGTTCTTC,CASSDRTSGSLNEQFF
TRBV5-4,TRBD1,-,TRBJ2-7,TGTGCCAGCAGCCGAGACAGGGATCTAGGGTACGAGCAGTACTTC,CASSRDRDLGYEQYF
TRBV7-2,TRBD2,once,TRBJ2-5,TGTGCCAGCAGCTCACTAGCGGCAGGGGAGACCCAGTACTTC,CASSSLAAGETQYF
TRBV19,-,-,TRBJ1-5,TGTGCCAGTACCTCGACCGACTCTAGCAATCAGCCCCAGCATTTT,CASTSTDSSNQPQHF
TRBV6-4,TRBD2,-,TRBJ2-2,TGTGCCAGCAGCCGAACCCGACTAGCGGATGGGACCGGGGAGCTGTTTTTT,CASSRTRLADGTGELFF
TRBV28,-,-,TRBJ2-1,TGTGCCAGCAGTTTTCGAGGCAATGAGCAGTTCTTC,CASSFRGNEQFF
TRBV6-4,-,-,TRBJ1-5,TGTGCCAGCAGTCCCTTTGACGGGGCTCGGGGAGGACAGCCCCAGCATTTT,CASSPFDGARGGQPQHF
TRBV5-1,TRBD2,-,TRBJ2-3,TGCGCCAGCAGCTGGGGGCTGGCTAGCGGGAGCGGCACAGATACGCAGTATTTT,CASSWGLASGSGTDTQYF
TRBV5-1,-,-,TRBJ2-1,TGCGCCAGCAGCTTGTTAACAGGCTCCTACAATGAGCAGTTCTTC,CASSLLTGSYNEQFF
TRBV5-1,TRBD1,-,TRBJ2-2,TGCGCCAGCAGCTACGGACAGGGGAACACCGGGGAGCTGTTTTTT,CASSYGQGNTGELFF
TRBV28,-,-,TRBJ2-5,TGTGCCAGCAGTCCCCGGAGGGGAGGACAAGAGACCCAGTACTTC,CASSPRRGGQETQYF
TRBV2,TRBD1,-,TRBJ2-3,TGTGCCAGCAGTCGAAAGGGACAGTTCACAGATACGCAGTATTTT,CASSRKGQFTDTQYF
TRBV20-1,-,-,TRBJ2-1,TGCAGTGCTAGGGTGTCGCATGAGCAGTTCTTC,CSARVSHEQFF
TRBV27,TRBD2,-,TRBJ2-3,TGTGCCAGCAGTTGGGTCCGGGGGGCAGATACGCAGTATTTT,CASSWVRGADTQYF
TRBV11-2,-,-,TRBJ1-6,TGTGCCAGCAGCTTGGAGTTCAGCCCCTCCCGCAGGGGCCCACCCCTCCACTTT,CASSLEFSPSRRGPPLHF
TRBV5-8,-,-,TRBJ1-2,TGTGCCAGCAGCCTCAGCCCCGGACACATCTATGGCTACACCTTC,CASSLSPGHIYGYTF